The clone carrying this T cell receptor (beta chain) was seen many times. These data originate in a study of T cells in Graves' hyperthyroidism and ophthalmopathy. There are 17 residues in the CDR3. With 5 bases removed from V and 3 bases from J, the gap between germline ends came to 19 bases. Germline values: CDR1 SGHAT, CDR2 FQNNGV. Amplified TCR beta CDR3 regions derived from RNA transcripts. A set of HTBI primers served as the primers for a first-round RT-PCR of the TCR CDR3. TCRdb ran MiXCR on the multiplex PCR reads and lists one entry per CDR3 protein. The sample holds about 380,000 distinct CDR3 sequences, roughly 14% seen once.

The J gene is TRBJ2-2, the V gene TRBV11-2; tentatively, D is TRBD2 (7 bases). The TCR sequence derives from a man younger than 40 with Graves' hyperthyroidism that later progressed to Graves' ophthalmopathy. What was sequenced was blood. The CDR3 loop reads CASSPRSGGADTGELFF. The CDR3 DNA reads as TGTGCCAGCAGCCCCCGCAGTGGGGGGGCGGACACCGGGGAGCTGTTTTTT.